A selection of T cell receptor beta chains follows, all from one sample in a study of blood T cells in healthy people across ages. Using its own MiXCR run on the 5' RACE reads, TCRdb lists one record per CDR3 protein. The data show some 1.5 million distinct CDR3 sequences, roughly 30% seen once. Material: blood. The source is a woman aged 25 to 45 in good health. Both conserved end residues are part of each CDR3. A D gene is named only where the DNA matches it firmly. Clone size is given for some rows only: seen once, a few or many times, or a class if the clone is expanded.

abundance	d_gene	v_gene	j_gene	CDR3aa	CDR3nt
-	-	TRBV7-9	TRBJ2-4	CASSLGDQWDIQYF	TGTGCCAGCAGCTTAGGGGACCAATGGGACATTCAGTACTTC
many	TRBD2	TRBV12-3/TRBV12-4	TRBJ2-5	CASSFGGGRETQYF	TGTGCCAGCAGTTTCGGCGGGGGGCGAGAGACCCAGTACTTC
-	TRBD1	TRBV6-6	TRBJ2-2	CASSYSRQGNTGELFF	TGTGCCAGCAGTTACTCCAGACAGGGGAACACCGGGGAGCTGTTTTTT
many	TRBD2	TRBV20-1	TRBJ2-7	CSARPGTSGGYEQYF	TGCAGTGCTAGACCTGGGACTAGCGGGGGGTACGAGCAGTACTTC
few	TRBD1	TRBV6-5	TRBJ1-2	CATEPGQGAARDGYTF	TGTGCCACCGAACCTGGACAGGGGGCCGCTAGGGATGGCTACACCTTC
few	-	TRBV6-5	TRBJ2-5	CASSYQEGRKTQYF	TGTGCCAGCAGTTACCAGGAGGGGAGGAAGACCCAGTACTTC
-	-	TRBV29-1	TRBJ1-1	CSAFRMGTEAFF	TGCAGCGCCTTTCGTATGGGCACTGAAGCTTTCTTT
few	TRBD1	TRBV5-1	TRBJ2-3	CASSFVGTGVTDTQYF	TGCGCCAGCAGCTTCGTCGGGACAGGGGTAACCGATACGCAGTATTTT
few	TRBD1	TRBV3-1	TRBJ1-2	CASSQGDRGSGYTF	TGTGCCAGCAGCCAGGGGGACAGGGGAAGTGGCTACACCTTC
many	-	TRBV5-1	TRBJ2-7	CASSLATKLEQYF	TGCGCCAGCAGCTTGGCCACCAAACTCGAGCAGTACTTC
-	TRBD1	TRBV7-2	TRBJ1-5	CASSPGQYEPQHF	TGTGCCAGCAGCCCGGGACAGTACGAGCCCCAGCATTTT
-	TRBD2	TRBV29-1	TRBJ2-1	CSVVTSGVYNEHFF	TGCAGCGTTGTTACTAGCGGAGTCTACAATGAGCACTTCTTC
few	-	TRBV14	TRBJ1-2	CASSQEQGHYGYTF	TGTGCCAGCAGCCAAGAGCAGGGGCACTATGGCTACACCTTC
-	-	TRBV2	TRBJ2-3	CASREGPTDTQYF	TGTGCCAGCAGGGAAGGACCCACAGATACGCAGTATTTT
-	-	TRBV14	TRBJ2-1	CASSQEPTRWFDEQFF	TGTGCCAGCAGCCAAGAGCCTACGCGTTGGTTTGATGAGCAGTTCTTC
-	TRBD1	TRBV12-3/TRBV12-4	TRBJ1-4	CASSPPQTGRRFF	TGTGCCAGCAGTCCTCCACAGACAGGGCGACGGTTTTTT
-	-	TRBV7-2	TRBJ2-5	CASSPPGGVETQYF	TGTGCCAGCAGCCCCCCCGGGGGCGTTGAGACCCAGTACTTC
many	TRBD1	TRBV7-2	TRBJ2-7	CASSSEVLGQVRTYEQYF	TGTGCCAGCAGCTCTGAGGTTCTCGGACAGGTCCGAACCTACGAGCAGTACTTC
-	TRBD1	TRBV3-1	TRBJ1-3	CAGSPDRDSGNTIYF	TGTGCCGGCAGCCCGGACAGGGATAGTGGAAACACCATATATTTT
many	TRBD2	TRBV6-6	TRBJ2-1	CASSYNSGGSYNEQFF	TGTGCCAGCAGTTACAATAGCGGGGGGTCCTACAATGAGCAGTTCTTC
few	-	TRBV2	TRBJ2-1	CASSRALYNEQFF	TGTGCCAGCTCGCGGGCCCTCTACAATGAGCAGTTCTTC
few	-	TRBV12-3/TRBV12-4	TRBJ1-2	CASSLGAGLYGYTF	TGTGCCAGCAGTTTAGGGGCGGGACTATATGGCTACACCTTC
-	TRBD2	TRBV20-1	TRBJ2-5	CSAANPQAGQETQYF	TGCAGTGCCGCAAACCCCCAAGCGGGGCAAGAGACCCAGTACTTC
few	-	TRBV10-3	TRBJ1-1	CAISAQEMNTEAFF	TGTGCCATCAGTGCTCAGGAAATGAACACTGAAGCTTTCTTT
many	TRBD2	TRBV5-1	TRBJ2-5	CASRTSVTETQYF	TGCGCCAGCAGGACTAGCGTCACTGAGACCCAGTACTTC
many	TRBD2	TRBV6-6	TRBJ2-7	CASSSSGSGSRNEQYF	TGTGCCAGCAGCTCAAGCGGTAGCGGGAGTCGGAACGAGCAGTACTTC
many	-	TRBV5-1	TRBJ2-7	CASSFTAGGSNEQYF	TGCGCCAGCAGCTTCACGGCAGGGGGGAGTAACGAGCAGTACTTC
few	-	TRBV6-2/TRBV6-3	TRBJ1-5	CASSDPRESSNQPQHF	TGTGCCAGCAGTGATCCGAGGGAGTCGAGCAATCAGCCCCAGCATTTT
few	-	TRBV29-1	TRBJ1-1	CSVERGPTEAFF	TGCAGCGTTGAAAGGGGTCCCACTGAAGCTTTCTTT
many	-	TRBV7-2	TRBJ1-2	CASSLQPPGHGSGYTF	TGTGCCAGCAGCTTACAGCCCCCGGGACACGGTTCTGGCTACACCTTC
few	TRBD1	TRBV7-9	TRBJ2-7	CASSLRDRDSEQYF	TGTGCCAGCAGCCTCCGGGACAGGGACAGCGAGCAGTACTTC
-	TRBD1	TRBV19	TRBJ1-5	CASSDGQGVYSNQPQHF	TGTGCCAGTAGTGATGGACAGGGAGTTTATAGCAATCAGCCCCAGCATTTT
many	TRBD2	TRBV4-3	TRBJ2-1	CASSPNGQREVNEQFF	TGCGCCAGCAGCCCCAACGGTCAGCGGGAGGTAAATGAGCAGTTCTTC
-	TRBD1	TRBV10-3	TRBJ2-6	CAIGKQGAGANVLTF	TGTGCCATCGGCAAACAGGGGGCCGGGGCCAACGTCCTGACTTTC
few	TRBD2	TRBV9	TRBJ2-3	CASSPGTSGNTQYF	TGTGCCAGCAGCCCAGGGACTAGCGGCAATACGCAGTATTTT
few	-	TRBV5-6	TRBJ2-5	CASSLALGGWETQYF	TGTGCCAGCAGCTTGGCCCTAGGGGGGTGGGAGACCCAGTACTTC
-	-	TRBV4-1	TRBJ1-1	CASSRTGLATEAFF	TGCGCCAGCAGCCGTACAGGACTGGCCACTGAAGCTTTCTTT
-	-	TRBV18	TRBJ2-3	CASSPGARDTQYF	TGTGCCAGCTCACCCGGGGCGAGGGATACGCAGTATTTT
many	-	TRBV29-1	TRBJ1-1	CSVQGGSTEAFF	TGCAGCGTTCAGGGAGGGAGCACTGAAGCTTTCTTT
-	-	TRBV6-2/TRBV6-3	TRBJ2-1	CASRRTWNEQFF	TGTGCCAGCAGGCGGACATGGAATGAGCAGTTCTTC
-	TRBD2	TRBV20-1	TRBJ2-1	CSVMIQSGGYYNEQFF	TGCAGTGTCATGATCCAAAGCGGGGGGTACTACAATGAGCAGTTCTTC
many	-	TRBV7-8	TRBJ2-7	CASSFRAVREQYF	TGTGCCAGCAGCTTCAGAGCCGTTAGGGAGCAGTACTTC
many	TRBD2	TRBV5-6	TRBJ2-5	CASSLTSGNQETQYF	TGTGCCAGCAGCTTGACTAGCGGGAACCAAGAGACCCAGTACTTC
many	TRBD1	TRBV4-2	TRBJ1-5	CASSQEVRTGRQPQHF	TGTGCCAGCAGCCAAGAAGTTCGGACAGGGCGTCAGCCCCAGCATTTT
-	-	TRBV7-9	TRBJ2-5	CASSLRGVLRETQYF	TGTGCCAGCAGCTTAAGGGGCGTGTTGCGAGAGACCCAGTACTTC
-	TRBD1	TRBV20-1	TRBJ2-6	CSASDRGEPGANVLTF	TGCAGTGCTTCGGACAGGGGGGAGCCTGGGGCCAACGTCCTGACTTTC
many	-	TRBV20-1	TRBJ2-1	CSARTVLAFLSNEQFF	TGCAGTGCTAGAACCGTACTAGCATTCCTTAGTAATGAGCAGTTCTTC